Described below is a single T cell receptor beta chain sequence and its context. Its antigen is undetermined. It was CD45RO-negative cells, positively selected for CCR7, that made up naive CD8 cells, with terminally differentiated effector memory CD45RA+ cells excluded. The donor cohort consisted entirely of Caucasian adults residing in Nashville, Tennessee. These data originate in a study of shared clonotypes between healthy human individuals. Findings and caveats of the study: Represented diversity, genetic and exposure-history alike, was limited by few donors. Only blood underwent sampling, and tissue repertoires likely differ. Roughly 5% of naive CD4 clonotypes were shared across a few donors.

This CDR3 has 15 amino acids. Germline-derived CDR1 and CDR2 are SGDLS and YYNGEE. V was shortened by 1 base and J by 1 base, with 9 bases between the two germline ends. The data were produced by immunoSEQ multiplex PCR, yet TCRdb's version contains in-frame clones alone and is incomplete. The repertoire holds under 1 million clones, with 96% as singletons. This clonotype was obtained from a man younger than 45 in good health. Material: naive CD8+ T cells sorted from blood. This sequence joins TRBV9 and TRBJ2-1; D not certain. The CDR3 bases are TGTGCCAGCAGCGTATATAGACAATCCTACAATGAGCAGTTCTTC. Translating gives CASSVYRQSYNEQFF.